This T cell receptor beta chain was sequenced during a study of blood T cells in healthy people across ages. The CDR3 length is 14 residues. V shed 6 bases and J shed 4 bases, with 15 bases lying between them. As concerns this clonotype: The antigen is not known.

Then a second PCR, running roughly 7 to 11 cycles, was carried out with a sample-barcoded 5' primer and a J-beta primer mix. MiXCR, run by TCRdb on the 5' RACE reads, gives a single entry per CDR3 protein. The data hold over a million distinct CDR3 sequences, with about 43% observed a single time. The study's findings and limits: TCR beta diversity per million T cells fell roughly linearly with age.

The sequence derives from a woman aged 18-29 years in good health. This chain joins TRBV12-3 or TRBV12-4 and TRBJ1-2; D is perhaps TRBD1 (5 bases). Sequenced material: blood. CDR3 amino acids: CASSLHGATYGYTF. The CDR3 DNA reads TGTGCCAGCAGCCTGCATGGGGCTACCTATGGCTACACCTTC.